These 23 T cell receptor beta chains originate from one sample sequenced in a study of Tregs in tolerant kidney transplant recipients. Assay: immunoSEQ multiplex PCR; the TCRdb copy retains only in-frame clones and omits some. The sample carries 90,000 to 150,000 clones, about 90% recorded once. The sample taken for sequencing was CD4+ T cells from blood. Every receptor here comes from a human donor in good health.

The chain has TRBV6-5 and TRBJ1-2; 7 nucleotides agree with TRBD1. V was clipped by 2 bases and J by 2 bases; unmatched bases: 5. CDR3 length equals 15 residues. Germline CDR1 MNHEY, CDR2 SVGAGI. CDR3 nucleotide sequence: TGTGCCAGCAGTTACCGACAGGGAAGGAACTATGGCTACACCTTC. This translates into CASSYRQGRNYGYTF.

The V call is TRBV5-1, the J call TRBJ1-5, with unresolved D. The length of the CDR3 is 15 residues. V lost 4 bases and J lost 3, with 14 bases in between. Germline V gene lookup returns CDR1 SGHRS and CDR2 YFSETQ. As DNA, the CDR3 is TGCGCCAGCAGCCCCCTCTCTGGGGTCAATCAGCCCCAGCATTTT. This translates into CASSPLSGVNQPQHF.

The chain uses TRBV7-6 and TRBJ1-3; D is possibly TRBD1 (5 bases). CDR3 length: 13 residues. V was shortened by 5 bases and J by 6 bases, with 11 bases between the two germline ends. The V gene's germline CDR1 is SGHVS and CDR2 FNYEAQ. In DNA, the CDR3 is TGTGCCAGCAGCACCAGGGTCCCAAACACCATATATTTT. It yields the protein CASSTRVPNTIYF.

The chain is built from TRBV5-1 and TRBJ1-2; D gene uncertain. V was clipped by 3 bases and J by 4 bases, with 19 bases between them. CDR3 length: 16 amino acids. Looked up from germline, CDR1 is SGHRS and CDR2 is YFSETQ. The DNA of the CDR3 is TGCGCCAGCAGCTCCCCCTATGAGACATCAAGCTATGGCTACACCTTC. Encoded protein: CASSSPYETSSYGYTF.

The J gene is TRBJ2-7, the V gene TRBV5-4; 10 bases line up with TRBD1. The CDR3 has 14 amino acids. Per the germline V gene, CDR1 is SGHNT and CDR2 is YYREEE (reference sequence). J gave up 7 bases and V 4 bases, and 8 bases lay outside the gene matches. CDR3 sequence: CASSRDRGPSEQYF. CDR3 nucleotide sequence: TGTGCCAGCAGCAGGGACAGGGGCCCTAGTGAGCAGTACTTC.

CDR3 DNA sequence: TGTGCCAGCAGCCAGACGGAGATGAACACTGAAGCTTTCTTT. Protein: CASSQTEMNTEAFF. The rearrangement links TRBV7-8 to TRBJ1-1; D gene unclear. The CDR3 is made up of 14 amino acids. Trimming stripped 5 bases from V and 0 bases from J, with 10 bases between. Germline V gives CDR1 SGHVS, CDR2 FQNEAQ.

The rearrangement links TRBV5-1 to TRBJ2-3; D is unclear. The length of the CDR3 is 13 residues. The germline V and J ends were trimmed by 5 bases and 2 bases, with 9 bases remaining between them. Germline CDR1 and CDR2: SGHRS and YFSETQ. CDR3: CASRSSTTDTQYF. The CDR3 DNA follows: TGCGCCAGCAGATCGTCTACCACAGATACGCAGTATTTT.

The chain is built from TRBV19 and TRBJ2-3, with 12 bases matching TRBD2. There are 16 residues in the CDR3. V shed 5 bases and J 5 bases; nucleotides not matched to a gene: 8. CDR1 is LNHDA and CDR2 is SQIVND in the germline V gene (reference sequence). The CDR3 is CASSSPSGGVGDTQYF. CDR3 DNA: TGTGCCAGTAGTTCGCCTAGCGGGGGGGTCGGAGATACGCAGTATTTT. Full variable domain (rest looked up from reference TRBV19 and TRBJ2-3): DGGITQSPKYLFRKEGQNVTLSCEQNLNHDAMYWYRQDPGQGLRLIYYSQIVNDFQKGDIAEGYSVSREKKESFPLTVTSAQKNPTAFYLCASSSPSGGVGDTQYFGPGTRLTVL.

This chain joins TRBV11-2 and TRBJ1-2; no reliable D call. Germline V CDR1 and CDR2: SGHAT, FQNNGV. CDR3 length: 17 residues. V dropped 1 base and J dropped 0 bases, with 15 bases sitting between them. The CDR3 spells CASSLGVWATSNYGYTF. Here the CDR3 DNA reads TGTGCCAGCAGCTTAGGGGTATGGGCCACATCTAACTATGGCTACACCTTC. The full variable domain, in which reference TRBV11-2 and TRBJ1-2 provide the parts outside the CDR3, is EAGVAQSPRYKIIEKRQSVAFWCNPISGHATLYWYQQILGQGPKLLIQFQNNGVVDDSQLPKDRFSAERLKGVDSTLKIQPAKLEDSAVYLCASSLGVWATSNYGYTFGSGTRLTVV.

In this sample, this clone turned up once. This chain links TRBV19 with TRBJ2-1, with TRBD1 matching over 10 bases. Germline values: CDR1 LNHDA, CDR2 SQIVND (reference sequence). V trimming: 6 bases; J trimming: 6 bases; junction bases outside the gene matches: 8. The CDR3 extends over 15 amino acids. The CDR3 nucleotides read TGTGCCAGTAGAAGGGACAGGGGATTCGTCAATGAGCAGTTCTTC. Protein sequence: CASRRDRGFVNEQFF.

In DNA form, the CDR3 reads TGTGCCAGCAGTACCCCGGGACAGGGGCAAGGAAAACTGTTTTTT. It encodes CASSTPGQGQGKLFF. The chain combines TRBV6-5 with TRBJ1-4; 10 bases fit TRBD1. V shed 5 bases, J shed 10 bases, and the junction held 10 bases outside the gene matches. This CDR3 is built from 15 residues. Germline V gene lookup returns CDR1 MNHEY and CDR2 SVGAGI.

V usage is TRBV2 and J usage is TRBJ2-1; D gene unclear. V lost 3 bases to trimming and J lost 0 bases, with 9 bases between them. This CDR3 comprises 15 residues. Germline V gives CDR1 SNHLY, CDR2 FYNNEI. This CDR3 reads CASSDESSSYNEQFF. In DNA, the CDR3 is TGTGCCAGCAGTGATGAGTCCAGCTCCTACAATGAGCAGTTCTTC.

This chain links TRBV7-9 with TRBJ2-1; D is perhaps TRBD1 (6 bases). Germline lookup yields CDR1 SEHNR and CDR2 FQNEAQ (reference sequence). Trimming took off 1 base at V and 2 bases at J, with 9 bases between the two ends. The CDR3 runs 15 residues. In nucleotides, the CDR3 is TGTGCCAGCAGCTTAGGGGGGACAACCTACAATGAGCAGTTCTTC. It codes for CASSLGGTTYNEQFF.

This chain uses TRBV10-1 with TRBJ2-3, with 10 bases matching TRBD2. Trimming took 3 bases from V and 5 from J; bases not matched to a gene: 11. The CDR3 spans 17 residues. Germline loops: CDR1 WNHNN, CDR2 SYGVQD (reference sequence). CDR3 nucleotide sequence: TGCGCCAGCAGTGAAGGGGCCCTAGCGGGAGCTGTAGATACGCAGTATTTT. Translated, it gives CASSEGALAGAVDTQYF.

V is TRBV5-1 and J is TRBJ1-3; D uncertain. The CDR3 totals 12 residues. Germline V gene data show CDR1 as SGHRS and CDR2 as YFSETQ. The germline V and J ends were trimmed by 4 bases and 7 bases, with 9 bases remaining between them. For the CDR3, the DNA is TGCGCCAGCAGCCCCGACGGGAACACCATATATTTT. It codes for CASSPDGNTIYF.

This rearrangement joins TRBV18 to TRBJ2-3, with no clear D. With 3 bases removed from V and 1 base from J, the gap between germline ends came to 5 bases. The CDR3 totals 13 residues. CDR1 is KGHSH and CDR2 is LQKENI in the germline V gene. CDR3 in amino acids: CASSPTGTDTQYF. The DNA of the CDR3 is TGTGCCAGCTCACCTACAGGCACAGATACGCAGTATTTT.

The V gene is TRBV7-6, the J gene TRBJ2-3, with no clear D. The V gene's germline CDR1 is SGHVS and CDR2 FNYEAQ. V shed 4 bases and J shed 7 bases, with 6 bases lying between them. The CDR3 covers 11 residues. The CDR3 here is CASSYLNTQYF. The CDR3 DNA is TGTGCCAGCAGCTACTTGAATACGCAGTATTTT.

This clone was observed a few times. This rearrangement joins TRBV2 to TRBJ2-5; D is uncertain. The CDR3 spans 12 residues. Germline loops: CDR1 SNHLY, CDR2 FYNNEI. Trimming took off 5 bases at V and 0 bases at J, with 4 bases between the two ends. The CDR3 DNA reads TGTGCCAGCAGTTTTTACCAAGAGACCCAGTACTTC. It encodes CASSFYQETQYF.

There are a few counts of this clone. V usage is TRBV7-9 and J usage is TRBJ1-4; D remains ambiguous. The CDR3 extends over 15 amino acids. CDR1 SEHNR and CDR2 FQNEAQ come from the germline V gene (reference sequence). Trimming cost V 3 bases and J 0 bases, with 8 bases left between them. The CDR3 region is CASSFDGTTNEKLFF. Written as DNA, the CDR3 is TGTGCCAGCAGCTTTGACGGTACAACTAATGAAAAACTGTTTTTT.

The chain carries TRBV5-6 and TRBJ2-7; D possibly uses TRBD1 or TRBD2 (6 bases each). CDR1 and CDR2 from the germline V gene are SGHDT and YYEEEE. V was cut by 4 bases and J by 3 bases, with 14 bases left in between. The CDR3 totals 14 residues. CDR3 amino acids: CASSRGEAFYEQYF. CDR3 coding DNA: TGTGCCAGCAGCAGGGGGGAGGCTTTCTACGAGCAGTACTTC.

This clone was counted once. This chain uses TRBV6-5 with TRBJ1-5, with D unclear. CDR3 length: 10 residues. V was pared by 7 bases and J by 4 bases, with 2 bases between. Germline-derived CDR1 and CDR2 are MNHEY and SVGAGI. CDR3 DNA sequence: TGTGCCAGCAATAATCAGCCCCAGCATTTT. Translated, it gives CASNNQPQHF.

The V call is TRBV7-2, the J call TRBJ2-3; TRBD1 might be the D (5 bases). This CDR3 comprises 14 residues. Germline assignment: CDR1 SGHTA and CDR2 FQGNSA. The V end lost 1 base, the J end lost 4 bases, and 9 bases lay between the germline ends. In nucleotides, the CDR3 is TGTGCCAGCAGCTTAGACTCAGGGCCAGATACGCAGTATTTT. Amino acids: CASSLDSGPDTQYF. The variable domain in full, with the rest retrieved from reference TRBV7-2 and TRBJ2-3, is GAGVSQSPSNKVTEKGKDVELRCDPISGHTALYWYRQSLGQGLEFLIYFQGNSAPDKSGLPSDRFSAERTGGSVSTLTIQRTQQEDSAVYLCASSLDSGPDTQYFGPGTRLTVL.

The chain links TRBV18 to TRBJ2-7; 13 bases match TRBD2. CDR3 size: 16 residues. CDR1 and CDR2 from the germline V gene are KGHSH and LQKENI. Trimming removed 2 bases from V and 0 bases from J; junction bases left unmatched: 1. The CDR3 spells CASSPGLAGVSYEQYF. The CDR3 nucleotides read TGTGCCAGCTCACCAGGACTAGCGGGGGTCTCCTACGAGCAGTACTTC. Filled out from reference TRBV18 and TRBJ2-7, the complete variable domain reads NAGVMQNPRHLVRRRGQEARLRCSPMKGHSHVYWYRQLPEEGLKFMVYLQKENIIDESGMPKERFSAEFPKEGPSILRIQQVVRGDSAAYFCASSPGLAGVSYEQYFGPGTRLTVT.